Listed below are T cell receptor beta chains from one sample, sequenced in a study of circulating and synovial CD4+ cells in juvenile arthritis. The table came from immunoSEQ multiplex PCR; TCRdb's copy has only in-frame clones and leaves some out. The sample includes tens of thousands of clones, approximately 93% seen only once; the top ten take about 0.7%. Sequencing was carried out using CD4+ T cells from blood. The receptors derive from a human donor with juvenile idiopathic arthritis. Each CDR3 is given with its conserved first and last residue. A D gene is named only where the DNA matches it firmly. The size of a clone is reported for some rows only, either as once, few or many, or as a class for expanded clones.

v_call: TRBV4-1
j_call: TRBJ2-3
clone_size: -
d_call: -
cdr3_aa: CASSQARADTQYF
cdr3_nt: TGCGCCAGCAGCCAAGCCAGGGCAGATACGCAGTATTTT

v_call: TRBV7-2
j_call: TRBJ1-6
clone_size: -
d_call: -
cdr3_aa: CASSLYLQDSSYNSPLHF
cdr3_nt: TGTGCCAGCAGCTTATATCTTCAGGACAGCTCCTATAATTCCCCCCTCCACTTT

v_call: TRBV30
j_call: TRBJ1-5
clone_size: -
d_call: TRBD1
cdr3_aa: CALGQGLKQPQHF
cdr3_nt: TGTGCCCTCGGACAGGGATTGAAGCAGCCCCAGCATTTT

v_call: TRBV5-8
j_call: TRBJ2-5
clone_size: -
d_call: -
cdr3_aa: CASSLAASQETQYF
cdr3_nt: TGTGCCAGCAGCTTGGCGGCTAGTCAAGAGACCCAGTACTTC

v_call: TRBV5-1
j_call: TRBJ1-1
clone_size: -
d_call: -
cdr3_aa: CASSLRGTEAFF
cdr3_nt: TGCGCCAGCAGCTTGCGGGGGACTGAAGCTTTCTTT

v_call: TRBV5-4
j_call: TRBJ2-2
clone_size: -
d_call: TRBD1
cdr3_aa: CASSALGRGRLAGELFF
cdr3_nt: TGTGCCAGCAGCGCCCTGGGCAGGGGGCGCCTGGCCGGGGAGCTGTTTTTT

v_call: TRBV29-1
j_call: TRBJ2-7
clone_size: once
d_call: -
cdr3_aa: CSVETGTYEQYF
cdr3_nt: TGCAGCGTTGAGACAGGGACTTACGAGCAGTACTTC

v_call: TRBV13
j_call: TRBJ2-7
clone_size: -
d_call: -
cdr3_aa: CASSSRATEGAYEQYF
cdr3_nt: TGTGCCAGCAGCTCCCGAGCGACAGAAGGCGCCTACGAGCAGTACTTC

v_call: TRBV6-6
j_call: TRBJ1-1
clone_size: -
d_call: TRBD1
cdr3_aa: CASSPTGGGTEAFF
cdr3_nt: TGTGCCAGCAGCCCCACAGGGGGGGGGACTGAAGCTTTCTTT

v_call: TRBV7-2
j_call: TRBJ2-1
clone_size: -
d_call: TRBD2
cdr3_aa: CASSLVSGGYNEQFF
cdr3_nt: TGTGCCAGCAGCTTAGTCAGCGGGGGATACAATGAGCAGTTCTTC

v_call: TRBV19
j_call: TRBJ1-2
clone_size: -
d_call: TRBD1
cdr3_aa: CASSTPDRGMTYGYTF
cdr3_nt: TGTGCCAGTAGTACCCCGGACAGGGGCATGACCTATGGCTACACCTTC

v_call: TRBV2
j_call: TRBJ1-2
clone_size: -
d_call: TRBD1
cdr3_aa: CASSEGQGAIYDYGYTF
cdr3_nt: TGTGCCAGCAGTGAAGGGCAGGGGGCCATTTACGACTATGGCTACACCTTC

v_call: TRBV15
j_call: TRBJ2-7
clone_size: -
d_call: -
cdr3_aa: CATSRDNSVSYEQYF
cdr3_nt: TGTGCCACCAGCAGAGATAATTCAGTATCCTACGAGCAGTACTTC

v_call: TRBV7-9
j_call: TRBJ2-7
clone_size: -
d_call: TRBD2
cdr3_aa: CASSLAVSGGGDEQYF
cdr3_nt: TGTGCCAGCAGCTTAGCGGTGAGCGGGGGAGGCGACGAGCAGTACTTC

v_call: TRBV7-9
j_call: TRBJ2-1
clone_size: -
d_call: TRBD2
cdr3_aa: CASSHSGSKNNEQFF
cdr3_nt: TGTGCCAGCAGTCATAGCGGGTCCAAGAACAATGAGCAGTTCTTC

v_call: TRBV29-1
j_call: TRBJ2-3
clone_size: once
d_call: TRBD2
cdr3_aa: CSVEASGAPDTQYF
cdr3_nt: TGCAGCGTTGAAGCTAGCGGGGCCCCAGATACGCAGTATTTT

v_call: TRBV21-1
j_call: TRBJ2-2
clone_size: -
d_call: -
cdr3_aa: CASLLLTRASRIKTGGNTGELFF
cdr3_nt: TGTGCCAGCCTACTACTAACCCGCGCATCACGCATAAAGACAGGGGGGAACACCGGGGAGCTGTTTTTT

v_call: TRBV5-5
j_call: TRBJ1-2
clone_size: -
d_call: -
cdr3_aa: CASSALGEGHYGYTF
cdr3_nt: TGTGCCAGCAGCGCCTTAGGGGAGGGCCACTATGGCTACACCTTC

v_call: TRBV5-6
j_call: TRBJ1-3
clone_size: -
d_call: TRBD1
cdr3_aa: CASSLLDRGLWGNTIYF
cdr3_nt: TGTGCCAGCAGCCTCTTAGACAGGGGGCTATGGGGAAACACCATATATTTT

v_call: TRBV6-6
j_call: TRBJ2-1
clone_size: -
d_call: -
cdr3_aa: CASSSGVREQFF
cdr3_nt: TGTGCCAGCAGCTCAGGGGTAAGAGAGCAGTTCTTC

v_call: TRBV18
j_call: TRBJ1-4
clone_size: once
d_call: -
cdr3_aa: CASSRSSATNEKLLF
cdr3_nt: TGTGCCAGCTCCCGCTCTTCTGCAACTAATGAAAAACTGCTTTTT

v_call: TRBV4-1
j_call: TRBJ2-7
clone_size: -
d_call: -
cdr3_aa: CASSQEQGIMNEQYF
cdr3_nt: TGCGCCAGCAGCCAAGAACAGGGAATAATGAACGAGCAGTACTTC

v_call: TRBV6-4
j_call: TRBJ1-5
clone_size: -
d_call: -
cdr3_aa: CASSPEGGLGNQPQHF
cdr3_nt: TGTGCCAGCAGTCCAGAGGGAGGGTTAGGCAATCAGCCCCAGCATTTT

v_call: TRBV18
j_call: TRBJ1-2
clone_size: -
d_call: -
cdr3_aa: CASSAAHREPYGYTF
cdr3_nt: TGTGCCAGCTCAGCCGCTCACAGGGAACCCTATGGCTACACCTTC

v_call: TRBV5-1
j_call: TRBJ2-7
clone_size: -
d_call: TRBD1
cdr3_aa: CASSWGQGKDEQYF
cdr3_nt: TGCGCCAGCAGCTGGGGACAGGGGAAGGACGAGCAGTACTTC

v_call: TRBV6-5
j_call: TRBJ2-7
clone_size: -
d_call: -
cdr3_aa: CASSRTQGPLYEQYF
cdr3_nt: TGTGCCAGCAGTCGTACTCAGGGCCCCCTCTACGAGCAGTACTTC

v_call: TRBV29-1
j_call: TRBJ1-3
clone_size: -
d_call: -
cdr3_aa: CSVLEDSFSGNTIYF
cdr3_nt: TGCAGCGTTTTAGAGGACAGCTTCTCTGGAAACACCATATATTTT

v_call: TRBV25-1
j_call: TRBJ2-4
clone_size: -
d_call: -
cdr3_aa: CASSGQGRGNIQYF
cdr3_nt: TGTGCCAGCAGTGGTCAGGGGAGGGGGAACATTCAGTACTTC

v_call: TRBV11-2
j_call: TRBJ1-2
clone_size: -
d_call: TRBD1
cdr3_aa: CASSLNIHRGGYTF
cdr3_nt: TGTGCCAGCAGCTTAAATATACACAGGGGTGGCTACACCTTC

v_call: TRBV5-1
j_call: TRBJ1-5
clone_size: -
d_call: TRBD1
cdr3_aa: CASSSTGDNQPQHF
cdr3_nt: TGCGCCAGCAGCTCCACAGGGGACAATCAGCCCCAGCATTTT

v_call: TRBV6-5
j_call: TRBJ2-2
clone_size: -
d_call: TRBD2
cdr3_aa: CASMTSAGTGELFF
cdr3_nt: TGTGCCAGTATGACTAGCGCGGGCACCGGGGAGCTGTTTTTT

v_call: TRBV7-2
j_call: TRBJ2-7
clone_size: -
d_call: -
cdr3_aa: CASSLGRQNEQYF
cdr3_nt: TGTGCCAGCAGCTTAGGAAGACAGAACGAGCAGTACTTC

v_call: TRBV5-4
j_call: TRBJ1-6
clone_size: -
d_call: -
cdr3_aa: CASSLDSSPLHF
cdr3_nt: TGTGCCAGCAGCTTGGATAGTTCACCCCTCCACTTT

v_call: TRBV18
j_call: TRBJ1-4
clone_size: -
d_call: TRBD1
cdr3_aa: CASLEGDRREKLFF
cdr3_nt: TGTGCCAGCTTGGAAGGGGACAGGCGGGAAAAACTGTTTTTT

v_call: TRBV5-1
j_call: TRBJ1-1
clone_size: -
d_call: TRBD1
cdr3_aa: CASSRGQGAPNTEAFF
cdr3_nt: TGCGCCAGCAGCAGGGGACAGGGGGCACCCAACACTGAAGCTTTCTTT

v_call: TRBV6-5
j_call: TRBJ1-5
clone_size: -
d_call: -
cdr3_aa: CATDKTGFSNQPQHF
cdr3_nt: TGTGCCACCGACAAGACAGGTTTTAGCAATCAGCCCCAGCATTTT

v_call: TRBV7-2
j_call: TRBJ2-7
clone_size: -
d_call: TRBD2
cdr3_aa: CASRAGAYYEQYF
cdr3_nt: TGTGCCAGCAGAGCGGGGGCCTACTACGAGCAGTACTTC

v_call: TRBV7-3
j_call: TRBJ1-2
clone_size: -
d_call: -
cdr3_aa: CASRQDTLSYGYTF
cdr3_nt: TGTGCCAGCAGACAAGACACTCTAAGTTATGGCTACACCTTC

v_call: TRBV10-1
j_call: TRBJ2-3
clone_size: -
d_call: TRBD1
cdr3_aa: CASTSLWGQGGDTQYF
cdr3_nt: TGCGCCAGCACCTCCCTGTGGGGACAGGGAGGCGATACGCAGTATTTT

v_call: TRBV19
j_call: TRBJ2-5
clone_size: -
d_call: -
cdr3_aa: CASSIGGTQQETQYF
cdr3_nt: TGTGCCAGTAGTATCGGAGGGACCCAACAAGAGACCCAGTACTTC

v_call: TRBV4-3
j_call: TRBJ2-5
clone_size: -
d_call: TRBD2
cdr3_aa: CASSQDWRGAGETQYF
cdr3_nt: TGCGCCAGCAGCCAAGATTGGCGGGGGGCAGGGGAGACCCAGTACTTC

v_call: TRBV5-1
j_call: TRBJ2-3
clone_size: -
d_call: TRBD2
cdr3_aa: CASSPTSGGTDTQYF
cdr3_nt: TGCGCCAGCAGCCCAACTAGCGGGGGAACAGATACGCAGTATTTT

v_call: TRBV29-1
j_call: TRBJ1-1
clone_size: -
d_call: -
cdr3_aa: CSVRDQGEAFF
cdr3_nt: TGCAGCGTTAGGGACCAGGGGGAAGCTTTCTTT

v_call: TRBV5-1
j_call: TRBJ2-5
clone_size: -
d_call: TRBD2
cdr3_aa: CASSPGTSGQTQYF
cdr3_nt: TGCGCCAGCAGCCCGGGGACTAGCGGGCAGACCCAGTACTTC

v_call: TRBV6-6
j_call: TRBJ2-2
clone_size: -
d_call: -
cdr3_aa: CASSTTDNTGELFF
cdr3_nt: TGTGCCAGCAGCACGACAGATAACACCGGGGAGCTGTTTTTT

v_call: TRBV5-1
j_call: TRBJ2-3
clone_size: -
d_call: -
cdr3_aa: CASSLLASSDTQYF
cdr3_nt: TGCGCCAGCAGCTTGCTGGCTAGCTCAGATACGCAGTATTTT

v_call: TRBV11-3
j_call: TRBJ2-2
clone_size: -
d_call: TRBD1
cdr3_aa: CASKTGPTGELFF
cdr3_nt: TGTGCCAGCAAGACAGGGCCCACCGGGGAGCTGTTTTTT

v_call: TRBV6-1
j_call: TRBJ2-2
clone_size: once
d_call: TRBD1
cdr3_aa: CASSGTGAGELFF
cdr3_nt: TGTGCCAGCAGCGGGACAGGGGCTGGGGAGCTGTTTTTT

v_call: TRBV4-3
j_call: TRBJ1-2
clone_size: -
d_call: -
cdr3_aa: CASSQERGYGYTF
cdr3_nt: TGCGCCAGCAGCCAAGAACGGGGCTATGGCTACACCTTC

v_call: TRBV11-3
j_call: TRBJ2-1
clone_size: -
d_call: TRBD2
cdr3_aa: CASSRLAGGFNEQFF
cdr3_nt: TGTGCCAGCAGTAGACTAGCGGGGGGTTTCAATGAGCAGTTCTTC

v_call: TRBV6-1
j_call: TRBJ1-2
clone_size: -
d_call: TRBD1
cdr3_aa: CASVLVDRANYGYTF
cdr3_nt: TGTGCCAGCGTACTGGTAGACAGGGCTAACTATGGCTACACCTTC

v_call: TRBV19
j_call: TRBJ2-2
clone_size: -
d_call: TRBD2
cdr3_aa: CASTGTSGGHRGTGELFF
cdr3_nt: TGTGCCAGTACCGGGACTAGCGGGGGGCATAGGGGCACCGGGGAGCTGTTTTTT

v_call: TRBV6-6
j_call: TRBJ2-3
clone_size: few
d_call: -
cdr3_aa: CASRSGDTQYF
cdr3_nt: TGTGCCAGCAGATCCGGGGATACGCAGTATTTT